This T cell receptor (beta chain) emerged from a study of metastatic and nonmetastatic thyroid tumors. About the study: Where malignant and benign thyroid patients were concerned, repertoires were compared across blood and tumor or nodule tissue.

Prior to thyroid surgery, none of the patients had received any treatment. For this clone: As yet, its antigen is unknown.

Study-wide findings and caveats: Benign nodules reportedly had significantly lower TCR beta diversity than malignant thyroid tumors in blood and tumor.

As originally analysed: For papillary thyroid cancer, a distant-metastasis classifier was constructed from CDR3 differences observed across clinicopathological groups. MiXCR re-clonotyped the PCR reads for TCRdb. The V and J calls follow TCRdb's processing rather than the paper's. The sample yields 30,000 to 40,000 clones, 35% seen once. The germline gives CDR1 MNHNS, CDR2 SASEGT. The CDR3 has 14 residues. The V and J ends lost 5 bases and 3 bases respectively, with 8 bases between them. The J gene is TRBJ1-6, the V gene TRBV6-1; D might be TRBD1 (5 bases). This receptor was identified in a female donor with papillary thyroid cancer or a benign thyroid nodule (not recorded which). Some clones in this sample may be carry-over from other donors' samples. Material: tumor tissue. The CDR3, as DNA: TGTGCCAGCAGTTTCCAGGGCTATAATTCACCCCTCCACTTT. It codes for CASSFQGYNSPLHF.